This T cell receptor (beta chain) was sequenced in a study of cytomegalovirus exposure and HLA in healthy donors (dated by TCRdb to the late 2010s). Notes on the research overall: An earlier analysis of 587 of the donors reported 276 Gb of sequence data and 95 million to 140 million unique TCR beta sequences obtained from some 200 million T cells. An early release that covered 640 HLA-typed donors contained 250 to 350 gigabases of sequencing data and 75 million to 100 million unique TCR sequences. Of the roughly 400 genotyped donors, approximately 83% fell in the genetic ancestry cluster associated with self-reported Caucasian donors. The study aimed to test whether cataloging public T cell receptors could reveal signatures of past pathogen exposure. Using immunosequencing, the study profiled T cell repertoires from approximately 700 subjects and related those repertoires to cytomegalovirus serostatus. A separate validation cohort of roughly 130 different subjects was used in addition to the roughly 700-subject first cohort. The study combined high-throughput TCR immunosequencing, statistical association of individual TCRs with disease status, and machine learning to predict cytomegalovirus infection status. To study patterns of TCR occurrence, a later analysis re-analyzed previously published TCR beta repertoires from just over 650 donors and added high-resolution HLA genotyping. In the later analysis, no new phenotypic data were used to find candidate immune exposures; instead, reliance was placed on TCR beta sequences and their occurrence across donors. In an earlier analysis of roughly 580 of the donors, high-throughput TCR beta sequencing was used to judge whether each TCR beta V gene segment behaved as functional or pseudogenic. Alongside the repertoire data, information on donor age, sex, ethnicity and CMV serostatus was compiled. In a later genetic analysis, genome-wide SNP genotypes for about 55% of the roughly 670 donors were used, and that subset was treated as a discovery cohort. Every discovery cohort repertoire had been produced on one sequencing platform. Both class I and class II loci were covered by HLA typing, at four-digit resolution. The number of typed donors differed by locus: roughly 629-630 for A, B, C, DRB1 and DQB1; some 540 for DQA1; roughly 600 for DPA1; and about 470 for DPB1. About five DR-DQ haplotypes were treated as single units for association and clustering because of strong linkage in the cohort. Among around 400 genotyped donors of the cohort, an average of about 240,000 unique TCR beta nucleotide sequences were sequenced per donor, about a sixth of them non-productive. Overall results and qualifications from the work: The classifier was reported to diagnose cytomegalovirus status with high specificity and sensitivity in both the original cohort and the validation cohort. Most TCR sequences were observed very rarely across donors, whereas some public TCRs were present in many individuals. Immune exposure information for the cohort was limited to CMV serostatus. It was suggested by the authors that the approach could potentially be generalized to other disease states and immunological phenotypes. According to a later analysis, TCR association rates differed among HLA loci, with DRB1 alleles showing the most associated TCRs and HLA-C alleles showing the fewest. In vitro tests confirmed that a few of the cytomegalovirus-associated TCR beta chains recognize cytomegalovirus antigens. The presence/absence analyses assumed that sequencing depth was roughly uniform across donors, and that assumption may not be true. A total of fewer than 200 TCR beta chains were listed by the study as associated with cytomegalovirus. A group of highly shared sequence variants was considered likely to be a technical artifact of the sequencing pipeline. An earlier analysis of 450 to 750 of the donors showed that most TCR beta V segments appeared in productive rearrangements either about 87% or about 30% of the time, which broadly matched IMGT annotations. A later analysis found that most CMV-associated TCR beta chains appeared HLA-restricted, with HLA associations seemingly driven largely by CMV exposure. About 15 rarely observed V segments, including chromosome 9 orphons, were excluded from the earlier analysis of just under 600 of the donors because counts were too low. A further reported finding was that TCR beta sequences accurately predicted the HLA-A and HLA-B alleles for most subjects in the first cohort. Compared with equally common non-associated chains, HLA-associated TCR beta chains in a later analysis were more clonally expanded and had lower generation probabilities. Because some donors lacked HLA typing at each locus, the association tests relied only on the typed subset. Specific HLA alleles were associated with more than 15,000 TCR beta sequences at a false discovery rate of 0.05 in a later analysis. A later genetic analysis associated a missense DCLRE1C variant with V-gene and J-gene trimming of TCR beta chains, and an independent cohort replicated the association. A later analysis reported that several top co-occurrence clusters appeared linked to parvovirus B19, influenza, CMV and Epstein-Barr virus. This cohort had only TCR beta chains sequenced, and the lack of alpha or paired-chain data limited which features could be detected. Linkage disequilibrium might explain the correlated functional status among segregating V segments, but an unknown experimental factor could not be ruled out. Some IMGT-functional V segments, including TRBV6-2 and TRBV6-3, could not be told apart with the 87-base-pair reads, so those segments were excluded. According to a later genetic analysis, donors in an Asian-associated ancestry cluster had fewer N-insertions in productive TCRs than the roughly 660-donor mean. Strong co-occurrence of HLA alleles, especially DR and DQ, made assigning TCR associations to individual alleles difficult.

The cohort consisted of 650 to 700 healthy bone marrow donors. At the time of sampling, every cohort member was nominally healthy, though immune exposures that went unrecorded were likely present. The donor was CMV seropositive and belonged to the group of 250 to 300 seropositive cohort members. Each donor provided a peripheral blood sample, and peripheral blood mononuclear cells were used for TCR beta sequencing. Genomic DNA extraction from the blood cell samples was performed with the Qiagen DNeasy Blood Extraction Kit. Worth noting for this clone: No antigen is known for it. The input lacks base qualities; no much larger clone sits a single base away.

V drops 1 base and J drops 0 bases, leaving 17 bases in between. CDR1 and CDR2 are drawn from the germline V gene: SGHTA, FQGNSA. Taken from cysteine to phenylalanine, the CDR3 has 18 residues. The read is trimmed to its CDR3 DNA, 54 bases read in frame from base 1. Library generation was performed with the immunoSEQ multiplex PCR assay. For the multiplex PCR, a mixture combining 60 forward primers for TCR Vbeta segments and 13 reverse primers for TCR Jbeta segments was used. The CDR3 region of rearranged TCR beta genes was amplified from genomic DNA by a multiplex PCR assay. Amplified TCR beta libraries were sequenced as 87-base-pair reads on the Illumina HiSeq System. As for the authors' bioinformatics: A later analysis counted tens of millions of unique TCR beta chains across the 500 to 850 repertoires, and 10 million to 12 million of these chains were shared by at least two donors. Raw reads were error-corrected and collapsed into unique sequences with a nearest-neighbor algorithm that merged closely related sequences to remove PCR and sequencing errors. V, D and J gene segments were assigned by aligning CDR3 sequences to IMGT reference sequences. For a sequence to be retained, at least a six-nucleotide match to both a V gene segment and a J gene segment was required. Rearrangements were called productive when the CDR3 lacked stop codons and stayed in frame with V and J; all others were non-productive. Following IMGT convention, CDR3 was defined as the stretch from the second conserved V-encoded cysteine to the conserved J-encoded phenylalanine. In an earlier analysis of approximately 590 of the donors, sequences lacking an unambiguous match to a single V gene segment were excluded. An earlier analysis of 587 of the donors called V segments functional above 56.7% productive rearrangements and segregating when the between-donor standard deviation exceeded 5%. A statistical classification framework was developed to diagnose cytomegalovirus status using the catalog of TCR beta chain sequences. V and J gene assignment, in a later analysis, came from comparing TCR nucleotide sequences with IMGT/GENE-DB human TR gene sequences. A later analysis assigned CDR3 sequences and most-parsimonious VDJ recombination scenarios with the TCRdist pipeline. A later analysis defined each TCR beta chain by its CDR3 amino acid sequence plus V-gene family, and excluded reads lacking a unique V-gene family. In a later analysis, 500 to 700 highly shared, low-generation-probability nucleotide sequences were removed to address suspected cross-contamination and a sequencing artifact. A later analysis calculated a clonal expansion index for each public chain from normalized within-repertoire ranks of inferred template counts. In a later analysis, generation probabilities were computed using a VDJ recombination model fitted to out-of-frame rearrangements, and the results were checked against IGoR. Hypergeometric tests were used in a later analysis to score TCR-TCR, TCR-HLA and TCR-CMV co-occurrence, with a repertoire-size bias correction applied to the TCR pairs. False discovery rates were estimated in a later analysis by permuting HLA or CMV assignments 20 times. In a later analysis, co-occurring TCRs were grouped with DBSCAN, and TCRdist sequence similarity was added when clustering was performed within HLA-allele-positive subsets. Repertoires with fewer than 30,000 or more than 120,000 public chains were left out of co-occurrence clustering, as were about 5 repertoires with anomalous nucleotide sharing. TCRdb mirrors the immuneACCESS table, restricted to in-frame sequences. Some clones are absent from its copies; in checked studies, under half trace to an unresolved V gene, and the reason for the others is unknown. The V and J calls and clone size were taken over from that table, and D and trimming were inferred from the DNA. For this sample the table gives some 150,000 clones, of which 64% were detected only once. The ten biggest clones cover around 3% of the sample.

This TCR was sampled from a woman in her twenties or thirties in good health and CMV-seropositive. The chain is assembled from TRBV7-2 and TRBJ2-3, with the D gene not confidently named. The sample taken for sequencing was PBMCs. The DNA is as follows: TGTGCCAGCAGCTTAGGGCCCGGGTGGTCCATAAGCACAGATACGCAGTATTTT. The resulting protein is CASSLGPGWSISTDTQYF.